The 30 T cell receptor beta chains below were found in one sample sequenced in a study of T-cell reconstitution after alpha-beta-depleted transplantation in children. Unique molecular identifiers were used in preparing the TCRbeta library. TCRdb processed the PCR reads anew with MiXCR; each CDR3 protein has one entry. The sample consists of about 490,000 distinct CDR3 sequences, roughly a tenth of them appearing once. The sample in question was PBMCs, obtained before TCRalphabeta/CD19-depleted stem cell transplant. All receptors come from a child aged 2 to 10 with inherited bone marrow failure, due to receive a stem cell transplant.

In this sample, this clonotype turned up many times. The chain uses TRBV20-1 and TRBJ2-7; 11 bases line up with TRBD2. J was trimmed by 6 bases and V by 6 bases; bases with no gene match: 13. Germline lookup yields CDR1 DFQATT and CDR2 SNEGSKA (reference sequence). The CDR3 spans 15 residues. CDR3 sequence reads: CSARQGTSGFLEQYF. CDR3 DNA: TGCAGTGCGAGACAGGGGACTAGCGGCTTTCTCGAGCAGTACTTC.

This clonotype was counted at least ten times. The rearrangement joins TRBV24-1 to TRBJ2-5; TRBD2 aligns across 10 bases. Losses at the gene ends were 3 bases for V and 1 base for J; bases not matched to a gene: 7. CDR3 length: 17 residues. The V gene's germline CDR1 is KGHDR and CDR2 SFDVKD. CDR3 amino acids: CATSDPGASGSQETQYF. The CDR3 bases are TGTGCCACCAGTGATCCCGGCGCTAGCGGGAGCCAAGAGACCCAGTACTTC.

This clonotype has a count of ten or more. The genes are TRBV20-1 and TRBJ2-7, with TRBD2 matching 9 bases. J was trimmed by 3 bases and V by 0 bases; bases with no gene match: 6. The CDR3 length is 15 residues. In germline, CDR1 is DFQATT, CDR2 SNEGSKA (reference sequence). CDR3 coding DNA: TGCAGTGCTAGAGAGGCACTAGCGGGCTTCTACGAGCAGTACTTC. This gives the protein CSAREALAGFYEQYF.

This clonotype has a count of ten or more. The chain employs TRBV5-1 and TRBJ1-4; D is uncertain. Trimming shortened V by 4 bases and J by 0 bases, and 7 bases separated the two germline ends. Germline V CDR1 and CDR2: SGHRS, YFSETQ. The CDR3 covers 14 residues. The CDR3 protein is CASSPDTTNEKLFF. CDR3 nucleotide sequence: TGCGCCAGCAGCCCGGATACAACTAATGAAAAACTGTTTTTT.

The rearrangement uses TRBV19 and TRBJ2-1; the match to TRBD2 covers 11 bases. The CDR3 runs 16 residues. The V gene's germline CDR1 is LNHDA and CDR2 SQIVND (reference sequence). J lost 8 bases, V lost 9 bases, and 15 bases had no gene match. CDR3 loop: CASDPTSGSRSHEQFF. In DNA form, the CDR3 reads TGTGCCAGCGACCCCACTAGCGGGAGTCGTAGCCATGAGCAGTTCTTC.

This clonotype was counted ten times or more. CDR3 DNA: TGCGCCAGCAGTCCCGCCTCCGGCCCTGGGAACTATGGCTACACCTTC. Translating gives CASSPASGPGNYGYTF. J is TRBJ1-2 and V is TRBV5-1; no clear D gene. V was shortened by 5 bases and J by 2 bases, with 19 bases between the two germline ends. This CDR3 has 16 residues. Germline V gene lookup returns CDR1 SGHRS and CDR2 YFSETQ.

In this sample, this clonotype turned up many times. The chain links TRBV10-1 to TRBJ2-2; the D is unclear. Germline CDR1 is WNHNN and CDR2 is SYGVQD (reference sequence). V was cut by 0 bases and J by 6 bases, with 5 bases left in between. CDR3 length equals 13 residues. The CDR3 region has the DNA TGCGCCAGCAGTGAGTCAGAAGCCGGGGAGCTGTTTTTT. Residues: CASSESEAGELFF.

This clonotype was detected ten times or more. The chain links TRBV20-1 to TRBJ2-7; TRBD2 matches 7 bases. With V trimmed by 6 bases and J by 1 base, 9 bases remained unmatched. Germline loops: CDR1 DFQATT, CDR2 SNEGSKA (reference sequence). This CDR3 is built from 14 residues. CDR3 sequence (DNA): TGCAGTGCCCGCGCGCTAGCGGAGTCCTACGAGCAGTACTTC. This translates into CSARALAESYEQYF.

In this sample, this clonotype turned up many times. V is TRBV20-1 and J is TRBJ2-1; D is ambiguous. CDR3 length equals 13 residues. The V gene lost 0 bases and the J gene lost 10 bases, with 13 bases spanning the gap. The germline V gene has CDR1 DFQATT and CDR2 SNEGSKA (reference sequence). This chain's CDR3 is CSARDRPQREQFF. In DNA form, the CDR3 reads TGCAGTGCTAGAGATCGCCCCCAGAGGGAGCAGTTCTTC.

At least ten counts were recorded for this clonotype. The rearrangement uses TRBV27 and TRBJ2-1; D remains ambiguous. Per germline, CDR1 MNHEY and CDR2 SMNVEV (reference sequence). Trimming shortened V by 3 bases and J by 2 bases, and 8 bases separated the two germline ends. This CDR3 spans 14 amino acids. CDR3 bases: TGTGCCAGCAGTTTCCTAGGACCCTACAATGAGCAGTTCTTC. It is translated as CASSFLGPYNEQFF.

The rearrangement links TRBV5-4 to TRBJ2-1, with D unclear. Trimming removed 1 base from V and 6 bases from J, with 8 bases in between. This CDR3 is 13 amino acids long. CDR1 and CDR2 (germline): SGHNT, YYREEE (reference sequence). CDR3 sequence (DNA): TGTGCCAGCAGCTTGAATTCGGGCAATGAGCAGTTCTTC. This codes for CASSLNSGNEQFF.

This clonotype was seen ten or more times. The CDR3 is CAWSWDSGETQYF. For the CDR3, the DNA is TGTGCCTGGAGTTGGGACAGCGGGGAGACCCAGTACTTC. The chain combines TRBV30 with TRBJ2-5, with TRBD1 as a possible D gene (7 bases). The ends were cut back, 2 bases at V and 5 bases at J, with 12 bases in the middle. The CDR3 runs to 13 residues. The germline gives CDR1 GTSNPN, CDR2 SVGIG (reference sequence).

The chain has TRBV10-2 and TRBJ2-1; D call uncertain. Between the trimmed V and J ends, which lost 3 bases and 1 base, there was a span of 7 bases. The germline V gene has CDR1 WSHSY and CDR2 SAAADI. The length of the CDR3 is 14 residues. The CDR3 is CASSESRSYNEQFF. As DNA, the CDR3 is TGCGCCAGCAGTGAATCCCGTTCCTACAATGAGCAGTTCTTC.

As concerns this clonotype: A much larger clone differs by one base, so this may be a read error. The chain is built from TRBV30 and TRBJ2-3, with 7 bases identical to TRBD1. The germline gives CDR1 GTSNPN, CDR2 SVGIG (reference sequence). The CDR3 has 15 amino acids. The trim removed 0 bases at V and 2 bases at J, leaving 5 bases unmatched. The CDR3 DNA reads TGTGCCTGGAGTGTCGGACAGGCAGACACAGATACGCAGTATTTT. This gives the protein CAWSVGQADTDTQYF. The full variable domain, its missing parts supplied by reference TRBV30 and TRBJ2-3, is SQTIHQWPATLVQPVGSPLSLECTVEGTSNPNLYWYRQAAGRGLQLLFYSVGIGQISSEVPQNLSASRPQDRQFILSSKKLLLSDSGFYLCAWSVGQADTDTQYFGPGTRLTVL.

This clonotype was detected many times. The CDR3 DNA reads as TGCAGTGCTAGTGTAGCGGGAGGCGAATCAGATACGCAGTATTTT. Protein: CSASVAGGESDTQYF. This rearrangement joins TRBV20-1 to TRBJ2-3; the match to TRBD2 covers 10 bases. This CDR3 region has 15 residues. Germline V gene data show CDR1 as DFQATT and CDR2 as SNEGSKA (reference sequence). V was pared by 3 bases and J by 4 bases, with 7 bases of the junction left unmatched.

In its sample, this clonotype was seen many times. V and J are TRBV29-1 and TRBJ2-7; 11 nucleotides line up with TRBD1. The germline gives CDR1 SQVTM, CDR2 ANQGSEA. With V trimmed by 3 bases and J by 0 bases, 4 bases remained unmatched. The CDR3 totals 15 residues. This chain's CDR3 is CSVDLGTGGSYEQYF. Written as DNA, the CDR3 is TGCAGCGTTGACCTAGGGACAGGGGGCTCCTACGAGCAGTACTTC.

The chain uses TRBV10-3 and TRBJ2-5; TRBD2 agrees at 10 bases. V shed 2 bases, J shed 2 bases, and the junction held 2 bases outside the gene matches. Germline V gene sequence: CDR1 ENHRY, CDR2 SYGVKD. The CDR3 contains 15 residues. CDR3 nucleotide sequence: TGTGCCATCAGTGAGCCGGGACTAGCGCAAGAGACCCAGTACTTC. Translating it yields CAISEPGLAQETQYF.

At least ten counts were recorded for this clonotype. CDR3 nucleotide sequence: TGTGCCAGCAGCGCCAAAGGGTCAGGGACCCACGAGCAGTACTTC. Residues: CASSAKGSGTHEQYF. V is TRBV9 and J is TRBJ2-7; possibly TRBD1 or TRBD2 for D (5 bases each). CDR3 length: 15 amino acids. V dropped 3 bases and J dropped 5 bases, with 18 bases sitting between them. Germline V CDR1 and CDR2: SGDLS, YYNGEE. Full variable domain (rest looked up from reference TRBV9 and TRBJ2-7): DSGVTQTPKHLITATGQRVTLRCSPRSGDLSVYWYQQSLDQGLQFLIQYYNGEERAKGNILERFSAQQFPDLHSELNLSSLELGDSALYFCASSAKGSGTHEQYFGPGTRLTVT.

This clonotype was observed a few times. The chain is built from TRBV3-1 and TRBJ2-7, with TRBD2 identical over 8 bases. The CDR3 has 15 amino acids. Losses at the gene ends were 4 bases for V and 2 bases for J; bases not matched to a gene: 7. Germline CDR1 and CDR2: LGHDT and YNNKEL (reference sequence). The CDR3 coding sequence is TGTGCCAGCAGCCTACAGACAGCGGGAGCCTACGAGCAGTACTTC. As protein: CASSLQTAGAYEQYF.

The genes are TRBV29-1 and TRBJ1-1, with unresolved D. This CDR3 has 12 amino acids. Trimming stripped 6 bases from V and 2 bases from J, with 10 bases between. Germline values: CDR1 SQVTM, CDR2 ANQGSEA. CDR3 protein: CSVEQRNTEAFF. The CDR3 coding sequence is TGCAGCGTCGAACAGAGAAACACTGAAGCTTTCTTT.

This clonotype was counted ten times or more. V and J are TRBV27 and TRBJ2-7; tentatively, D is TRBD2 (7 bases). CDR1 and CDR2 (germline): MNHEY, SMNVEV (reference sequence). The CDR3 spans 15 residues. V gave up 4 bases and J gave up 2 bases, with 15 bases separating them. The DNA of the CDR3 is TGTGCCAGCAGTTGGGGAGGGGGGGGTCCCTACGAGCAGTACTTC. It codes for CASSWGGGGPYEQYF.

This clonotype was counted at least ten times. V gene TRBV4-3 combines with J gene TRBJ2-7; D not certain. CDR1 LGHNA and CDR2 YSLEER come from the germline V gene. Trimming removed 0 bases from V and 10 bases from J, with 10 bases in between. The CDR3 is 12 amino acids. This chain's CDR3 is CASSQDGAPQYF. CDR3 in DNA: TGCGCCAGCAGCCAAGATGGCGCTCCCCAGTACTTC.

Ten or more counts support this clonotype. The chain uses TRBV7-2 and TRBJ2-2; TRBD2 matches at 11 bases. Unmatched junction bases numbered 6, after V lost 3 bases and J lost 3 bases. Germline values: CDR1 SGHTA, CDR2 FQGNSA. The CDR3 runs to 17 residues. In nucleotides, the CDR3 is TGTGCCAGCAGCTTTACTAGCGGGAGCCAGCACACCGGGGAGCTGTTTTTT. Translating gives CASSFTSGSQHTGELFF.

This clonotype was picked up many times. This CDR3 reads CASSQEALVFRETQYF. In DNA form, the CDR3 reads TGCGCCAGCAGCCAAGAGGCCCTAGTTTTCCGGGAGACCCAGTACTTC. The rearrangement joins TRBV4-3 to TRBJ2-5, with D hard to call. Trimming cost V 0 bases and J 5 bases, with 16 bases left between them. Germline assignment: CDR1 LGHNA and CDR2 YSLEER. CDR3 length: 16 residues.

This clonotype was counted many times. V gene TRBV5-6 combines with J gene TRBJ2-1; D gene ambiguous. This CDR3 is built from 14 residues. The germline V gene has CDR1 SGHDT and CDR2 YYEEEE. V lost 0 bases, J lost 4 bases, and 8 bases lay in between. The CDR3 spells CASSLVGKYNEQFF. The CDR3 coding sequence is TGTGCCAGCAGCTTGGTGGGGAAATACAATGAGCAGTTCTTC.

About this clonotype itself: A much larger clone sits a single nucleotide away, making a read error possible. The conserved final phenylalanine or tryptophan is absent from the CDR3, which likely points to a read error. The rearrangement joins TRBV5-4 to TRBJ2-1; TRBD1 might be the D (6 bases). This CDR3 region has 14 residues. Germline loops: CDR1 SGHNT, CDR2 YYREEE (reference sequence). V was pared by 4 bases and J by 4 bases, with 12 bases between. This chain's CDR3 is CASSDNRDYNEQFS. The CDR3 nucleotides read TGTGCCAGCAGCGACAACAGGGATTACAATGAGCAGTTCTCC.

This clonotype was detected many times. The genes are TRBV12-3 or TRBV12-4 and TRBJ1-2, with 9 bases lining up with TRBD1. The CDR3 is 15 amino acids. J gave up 1 base and V 3 bases, and 3 bases lay outside the gene matches. CDR3 nucleotide sequence: TGTGCCAGCAGTTTCGGGACAGGGAATAACTATGGCTACACCTTC. This translates into CASSFGTGNNYGYTF.

This clonotype was detected only a few times. The gene calls are TRBV12-3 or TRBV12-4 and TRBJ2-7, with 7 positions matching TRBD1. This CDR3 spans 16 amino acids. V was clipped by 3 bases and J by 4 bases; unmatched bases: 12. The CDR3 loop reads CASSFGQVPLFYEQYF. In DNA form, the CDR3 reads TGTGCCAGCAGTTTTGGACAGGTCCCCCTCTTTTACGAGCAGTACTTC.

V usage is TRBV11-2 and J usage is TRBJ2-7; a weak D match, TRBD1 (6 bases). CDR1 and CDR2 (germline): SGHAT, FQNNGV. Trimming shortened V by 3 bases and J by 0 bases, and 12 bases separated the two germline ends. The CDR3 covers 15 residues. The CDR3 reads CASSLGAESSYEQYF. As DNA, the CDR3 is TGTGCCAGCAGCTTGGGGGCGGAAAGCTCCTACGAGCAGTACTTC.

This clonotype was found many times. The CDR3 loop is CASSLVRQGANEQFF. CDR3 bases: TGTGCCAGCAGTTTAGTAAGGCAGGGGGCTAATGAGCAGTTCTTC. The chain links TRBV12-3 or TRBV12-4 to TRBJ2-1, with TRBD1 matching over 8 bases. Trimming removed 1 base from V and 7 bases from J; junction bases left unmatched: 6. The CDR3 length is 15 residues.